This is a list of T cell receptor beta chains from one sample in a study of T cell repertoires in cytomegalovirus infection. No antigen is known for these receptors. TCRdb re-called the reads with MiXCR, one entry per CDR3 protein. The sample consists of about 60,000 distinct CDR3 sequences, around 30% of them appearing once. The source material was PBMCs, sequenced either directly or after in vitro stimulation (not recorded which). The receptors were sampled from a human donor in good health (CMV status not recorded). Some clones in this sample may be carry-over from other donors' samples. CDR3s include the opening cysteine and the closing phenylalanine or tryptophan. The D gene is left open where the match is weak.

d_gene: -
v_gene: TRBV5-1
j_gene: TRBJ1-4
CDR3aa: CASSRDQGSGEKLFF

d_gene: TRBD2
v_gene: TRBV5-1
j_gene: TRBJ2-3
CDR3aa: CASSLAARGGTDTQYF

d_gene: TRBD1
v_gene: TRBV6-2/TRBV6-3
j_gene: TRBJ1-2
CDR3aa: CASGTGAAYGYTF

d_gene: -
v_gene: TRBV11-2
j_gene: TRBJ2-3
CDR3aa: CASSPTGLGDTQYF

d_gene: TRBD1
v_gene: TRBV12-3/TRBV12-4
j_gene: TRBJ2-1
CDR3aa: CASSGDSGDEQFF

d_gene: TRBD2
v_gene: TRBV4-1
j_gene: TRBJ2-1
CDR3aa: CASGGGNEQFF

d_gene: TRBD2
v_gene: TRBV7-2
j_gene: TRBJ2-7
CDR3aa: CASRLGGAGDNEQYF

d_gene: -
v_gene: TRBV20-1
j_gene: TRBJ2-5
CDR3aa: CSASRTGRRETQYF

d_gene: TRBD1
v_gene: TRBV20-1
j_gene: TRBJ1-1
CDR3aa: CSASKPGQGRAEAFF

d_gene: -
v_gene: TRBV20-1
j_gene: TRBJ2-3
CDR3aa: CSASHWGESTDTQYF

d_gene: TRBD2
v_gene: TRBV7-6
j_gene: TRBJ2-5
CDR3aa: CASSLNGGGSGETQYF

d_gene: TRBD2
v_gene: TRBV6-6
j_gene: TRBJ2-7
CDR3aa: CASSYWTSGGSSYEQYF

d_gene: -
v_gene: TRBV24-1
j_gene: TRBJ2-1
CDR3aa: CATSSGRSEQFF

d_gene: -
v_gene: TRBV6-1
j_gene: TRBJ1-5
CDR3aa: CASSGLAGGGNQPQHF

d_gene: -
v_gene: TRBV5-1
j_gene: TRBJ2-3
CDR3aa: CASTLGGREDYTDTQYF

d_gene: TRBD2
v_gene: TRBV20-1
j_gene: TRBJ2-1
CDR3aa: CSATEREEKRFF

d_gene: TRBD1
v_gene: TRBV3-1
j_gene: TRBJ1-1
CDR3aa: CASSQDWALRQGTEAFF

d_gene: TRBD2
v_gene: TRBV4-2
j_gene: TRBJ2-3
CDR3aa: CASSPRPGGSTDTQYF

d_gene: -
v_gene: TRBV5-1
j_gene: TRBJ2-5
CDR3aa: CASTSGRTSQETQYF

d_gene: -
v_gene: TRBV7-2
j_gene: TRBJ1-2
CDR3aa: CASSARSPGGYTF

d_gene: TRBD1
v_gene: TRBV7-8
j_gene: TRBJ1-4
CDR3aa: CASSLNRVRGLEKLFF

d_gene: -
v_gene: TRBV2
j_gene: TRBJ2-3
CDR3aa: CASRALGTDTQYF

d_gene: -
v_gene: TRBV6-5
j_gene: TRBJ1-5
CDR3aa: CASSLRGIAPQHF

d_gene: TRBD1
v_gene: TRBV7-9
j_gene: TRBJ1-5
CDR3aa: CASSARGTGDSNQPQHF

d_gene: -
v_gene: TRBV7-9
j_gene: TRBJ1-1
CDR3aa: CASSSPWNTEAFF

d_gene: -
v_gene: TRBV7-2
j_gene: TRBJ2-3
CDR3aa: CASSLAREPDTQYF

d_gene: -
v_gene: TRBV11-3
j_gene: TRBJ2-3
CDR3aa: CASSFSGEVTDTQYF

d_gene: TRBD2
v_gene: TRBV24-1
j_gene: TRBJ2-3
CDR3aa: CATSDPGLAGDTQYF

d_gene: -
v_gene: TRBV7-2
j_gene: TRBJ2-7
CDR3aa: CASSFRRLLYEQYF

d_gene: -
v_gene: TRBV2
j_gene: TRBJ2-5
CDR3aa: CASSELSGETQYF

d_gene: -
v_gene: TRBV6-5
j_gene: TRBJ2-7
CDR3aa: CASSYGLYSEQYF

d_gene: -
v_gene: TRBV7-3
j_gene: TRBJ1-2
CDR3aa: CASSRTGAGGYTF

d_gene: -
v_gene: TRBV20-1
j_gene: TRBJ2-1
CDR3aa: CSARDLLGGSYNEQFF

d_gene: -
v_gene: TRBV7-6
j_gene: TRBJ2-2
CDR3aa: CASSRLGVNTGELFF

d_gene: -
v_gene: TRBV7-2
j_gene: TRBJ2-7
CDR3aa: CASSLRAKQYF

d_gene: -
v_gene: TRBV28
j_gene: TRBJ1-4
CDR3aa: CASSFPGSTNEKLFF

d_gene: -
v_gene: TRBV7-6
j_gene: TRBJ1-2
CDR3aa: CASSLGENGYTF